This TCR beta chain was recorded in a study of response to subunit inactivated influenza vaccine. TCRdb itself ran the RT-PCR reads through MiXCR, one entry per CDR3 protein. Of 450,000 to 550,000 distinct CDR3 sequences listed, around 25% were seen once; the top ten hold approximately 2%. This clonotype was seen more than once but under ten times. Its antigen is unknown. Findings and caveats of the study: New T cells are recruited in small numbers by each seasonal influenza vaccination, according to the authors' suggestion.

Germline V lookup: CDR1 KGHDR, CDR2 SFDVKD. This CDR3 is 15 amino acids long. The V end was cut by 2 bases, the J end by 8 bases, with 15 bases between. The source was CD4+ T cells sorted from PBMCs, collected 4 to 6 days after vaccination. The chain links TRBV24-1 to TRBJ2-1, with no clear D. The receptor's source is a man between 45 and 60 years old who received an inactivated influenza vaccine. Here the CDR3 reads CATSDYVGRSYEQFF. CDR3 coding DNA: TGTGCCACCAGTGATTACGTCGGTCGGAGTTATGAGCAGTTCTTC.